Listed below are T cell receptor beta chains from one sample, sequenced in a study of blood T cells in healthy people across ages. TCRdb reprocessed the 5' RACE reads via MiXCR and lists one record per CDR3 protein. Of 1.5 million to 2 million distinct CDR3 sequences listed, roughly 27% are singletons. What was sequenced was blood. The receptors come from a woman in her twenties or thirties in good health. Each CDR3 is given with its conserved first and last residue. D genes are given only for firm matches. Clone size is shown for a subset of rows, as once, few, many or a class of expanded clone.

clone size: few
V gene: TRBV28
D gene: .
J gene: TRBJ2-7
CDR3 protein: CASTTQRSYGQYF
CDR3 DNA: TGTGCCAGCACGACCCAGCGCTCCTACGGGCAGTACTTC

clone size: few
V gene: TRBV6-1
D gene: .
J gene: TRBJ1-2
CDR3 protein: CASSAGEPYGYTF
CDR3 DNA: TGTGCCAGCAGTGCAGGGGAACCCTATGGCTACACCTTC

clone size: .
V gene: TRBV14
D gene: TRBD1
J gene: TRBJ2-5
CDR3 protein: CASSPRTGAKTETQYF
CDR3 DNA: TGTGCCAGCAGCCCAAGGACAGGGGCTAAAACAGAGACCCAGTACTTC

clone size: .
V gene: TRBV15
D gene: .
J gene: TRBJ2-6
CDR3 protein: CATSKRGSGADVLTF
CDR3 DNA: TGTGCCACCAGCAAGAGGGGTTCTGGGGCCGACGTCCTGACTTTC

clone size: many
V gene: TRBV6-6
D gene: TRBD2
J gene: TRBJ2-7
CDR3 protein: CASGPGTSDSHEQYF
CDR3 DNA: TGTGCCAGCGGACCCGGGACTAGCGACTCGCACGAGCAGTACTTC

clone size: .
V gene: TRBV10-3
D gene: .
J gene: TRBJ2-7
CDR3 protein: CAISEKGQVQVEQYF
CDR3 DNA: TGTGCCATCAGTGAAAAGGGGCAGGTCCAGGTGGAGCAGTACTTC

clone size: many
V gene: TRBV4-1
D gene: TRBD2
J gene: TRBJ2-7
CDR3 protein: CASSQAPVGLAGGSSYEQYF
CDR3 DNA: TGCGCCAGCAGCCAAGCTCCCGTGGGACTAGCGGGAGGGAGCTCCTACGAGCAGTACTTC

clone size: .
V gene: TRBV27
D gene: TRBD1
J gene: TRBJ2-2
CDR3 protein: CASTRSGGGGELFF
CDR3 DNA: TGTGCCAGTACCAGGTCAGGGGGCGGGGGGGAGCTGTTTTTT

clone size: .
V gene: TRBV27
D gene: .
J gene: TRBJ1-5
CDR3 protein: CASSPRLDSPQHF
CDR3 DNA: TGTGCCAGCAGTCCTCGATTGGATTCGCCCCAGCATTTT

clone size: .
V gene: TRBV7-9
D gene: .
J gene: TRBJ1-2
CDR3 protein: CASTKGSGQPTYGYTF
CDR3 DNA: TGTGCCAGCACCAAAGGTAGCGGACAGCCGACCTATGGCTACACCTTC

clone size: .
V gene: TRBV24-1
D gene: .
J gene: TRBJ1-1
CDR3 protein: CATSDSKGLNTEAFF
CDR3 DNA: TGTGCCACCAGTGATTCTAAAGGCCTGAACACTGAAGCTTTCTTT

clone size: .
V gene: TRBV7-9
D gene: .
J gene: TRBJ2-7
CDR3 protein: CASSEAGQSYEQYF
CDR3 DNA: TGTGCCAGCAGTGAAGCTGGACAGAGCTACGAGCAGTACTTC

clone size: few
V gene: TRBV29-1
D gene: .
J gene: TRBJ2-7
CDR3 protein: CSVVDSCEQYF
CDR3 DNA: TGCAGCGTCGTGGACTCCTGCGAGCAGTACTTC

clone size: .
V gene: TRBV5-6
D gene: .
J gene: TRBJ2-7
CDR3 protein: CASSLSRPSYEQYF
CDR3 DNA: TGTGCCAGCAGCTTGTCCAGGCCATCCTACGAGCAGTACTTC

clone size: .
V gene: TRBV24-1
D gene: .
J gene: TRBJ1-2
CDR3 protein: CATSDLSGEDGYTF
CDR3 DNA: TGTGCCACCAGTGATTTGTCAGGGGAAGATGGCTACACCTTC

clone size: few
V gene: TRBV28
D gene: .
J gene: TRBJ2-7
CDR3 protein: CASSLFSFTRAPTYEQYF
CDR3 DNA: TGTGCCAGCAGTTTATTCTCATTTACAAGGGCACCTACTTACGAGCAGTACTTC